The clone carrying this TCR beta chain was observed a few times. This entry comes from a study of T-cell memory formation after mild COVID-19. TCRdb independently ran MiXCR on the 5' RACE reads; one entry per CDR3 protein. This sample has 290,000 or so distinct CDR3 sequences, with 15% to 20% found just once. CDR3 length: 12 residues. Specimen: PBMCs or a T cell subset sorted from them (not recorded which). The TCR comes from a man aged 18 to 30 who had mild COVID-19 (a few samples of this study predate the infection). Cell type and time point are not known. The chain has TRBV21-1 and TRBJ2-1; no check of the table's D call, TRBD1, against the DNA was made. TRBV21-1 is noted as a pseudogene. The CDR3 loop is CASSGGGDEQFF. The CDR3 region has the DNA TGTGCCAGCAGCGGGGGCGGGGATGAGCAGTTCTTC.